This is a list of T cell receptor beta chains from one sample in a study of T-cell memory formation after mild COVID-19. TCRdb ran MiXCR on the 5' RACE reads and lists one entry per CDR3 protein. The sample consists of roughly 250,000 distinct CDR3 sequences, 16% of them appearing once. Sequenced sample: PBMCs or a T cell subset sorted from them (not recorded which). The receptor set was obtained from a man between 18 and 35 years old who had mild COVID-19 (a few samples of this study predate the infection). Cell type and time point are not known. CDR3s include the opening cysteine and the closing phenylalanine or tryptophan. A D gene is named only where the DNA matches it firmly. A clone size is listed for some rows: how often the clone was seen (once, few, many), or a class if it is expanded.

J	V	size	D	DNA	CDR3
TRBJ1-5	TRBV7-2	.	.	TGTGCCAGCAGCTTGGCCGGCTTGACAAATCAGCCCCAGCATTTT	CASSLAGLTNQPQHF
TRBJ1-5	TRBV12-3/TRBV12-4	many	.	TGTGCCAGCAGTTACTCAAATCAGCCCCAGCATTTT	CASSYSNQPQHF
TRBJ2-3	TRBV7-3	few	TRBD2	TGTGCCAGCAGCCCCCGGGCCAGCGGGGGGAATCAAGATACGCAGTATTTT	CASSPRASGGNQDTQYF
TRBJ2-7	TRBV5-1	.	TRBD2	TGCGCCAGCAGCTTGGGTAGCGGGGGGGCCATGACTAGCGAGCAGTACTTC	CASSLGSGGAMTSEQYF
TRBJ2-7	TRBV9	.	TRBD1	TGTGCCAGCAGCCCCCAATGGGGACAGGGGGCGTCCCACGAGCAGTACTTC	CASSPQWGQGASHEQYF
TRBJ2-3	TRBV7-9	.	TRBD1	TGTGCCAGCAGCTTTGGGGGACAGGATACGCAGTATTTT	CASSFGGQDTQYF
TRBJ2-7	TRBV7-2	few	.	TGTGCCAGCAGCGCGGACAGTCACTCCTACGAGCAGTACTTC	CASSADSHSYEQYF
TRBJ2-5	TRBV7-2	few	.	TGTGCCAGCAGCTTCCAGGGTTCTACCCCGGAGACCCAGTACTTC	CASSFQGSTPETQYF
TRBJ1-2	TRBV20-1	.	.	TGCAGTGCTAGTGGCTCAGGATACTATGGCTACACCTTC	CSASGSGYYGYTF
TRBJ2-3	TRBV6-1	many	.	TGTGCCAGCAGTGGATCGGGAAACACAGATACGCAGTATTTT	CASSGSGNTDTQYF
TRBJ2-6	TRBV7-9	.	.	TGTGCCAGCAGCCCTGGCTCTGGGGCCAACGTCCTGACTTTC	CASSPGSGANVLTF
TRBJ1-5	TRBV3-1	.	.	TGTGCCAGCAGCCAAGATCTGGGGCAGGGCAATCAGCCCCAGCATTTT	CASSQDLGQGNQPQHF
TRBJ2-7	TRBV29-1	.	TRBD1	TGCAGCGTTGACTCTCTAGGACAGGGATCCTACGAGCAGTACTTC	CSVDSLGQGSYEQYF
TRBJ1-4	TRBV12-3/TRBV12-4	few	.	TGTGCCAGCAGCCAAAGGGGAGAAAAACTGTTTTTT	CASSQRGEKLFF
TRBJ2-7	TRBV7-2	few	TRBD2	TGTGCCAGCAGCTTAGGAGTCGGGGGGGCCTACGAGCAGTACTTC	CASSLGVGGAYEQYF
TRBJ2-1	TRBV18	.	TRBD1	TGTGCCAGCTCCCAGGACAGGGGGGCTGCCGAGCAGTTCTTC	CASSQDRGAAEQFF
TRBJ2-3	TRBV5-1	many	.	TGCGCCAGCAGCTTGGCCGACAGTCCCAGCACAGATACGCAGTATTTT	CASSLADSPSTDTQYF
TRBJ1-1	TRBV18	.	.	TGTGCCAGCTCACCACGGTCGGGAGACACTGAAGCTTTCTTT	CASSPRSGDTEAFF
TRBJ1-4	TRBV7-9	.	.	TGCGCCAGCAGGCGACAGGCTTTAACTAATGAAAAACTGTTTTTT	CASRRQALTNEKLFF
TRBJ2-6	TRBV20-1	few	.	TGCAGTGCGCAGGGATTGGTTGGGGCCAACGTCCTGACTTTC	CSAQGLVGANVLTF
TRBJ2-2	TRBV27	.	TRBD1	TGTGCCAGCAGTTTTCAGGGGGCCGTGAACACCGGGGAGCTGTTTTTT	CASSFQGAVNTGELFF
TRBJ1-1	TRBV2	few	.	TGTGCCAGCAGTGGCGGTGAGGGGACTGAAGCTTTCTTT	CASSGGEGTEAFF